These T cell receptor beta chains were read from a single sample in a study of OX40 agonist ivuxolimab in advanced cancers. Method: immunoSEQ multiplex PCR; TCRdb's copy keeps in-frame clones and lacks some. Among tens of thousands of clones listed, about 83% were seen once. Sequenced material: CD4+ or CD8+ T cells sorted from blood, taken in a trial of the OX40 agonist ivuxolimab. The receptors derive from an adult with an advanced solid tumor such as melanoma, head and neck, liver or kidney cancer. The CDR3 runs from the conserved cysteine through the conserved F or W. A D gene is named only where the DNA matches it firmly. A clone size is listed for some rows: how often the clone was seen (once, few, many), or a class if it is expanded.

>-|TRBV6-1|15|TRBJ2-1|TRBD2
CASSEAGLENNEQFF
TGTGCCAGCAGTGAAGCGGGACTAGAGAACAATGAGCAGTTCTTC
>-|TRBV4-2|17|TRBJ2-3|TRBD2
CASSQGSSGSSADTQYF
TGTGCCAGCAGCCAAGGATCTAGCGGGAGTAGCGCAGATACGCAGTATTTT
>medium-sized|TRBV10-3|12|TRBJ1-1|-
CAISAASREAFF
TGTGCCATCAGTGCGGCGTCCCGTGAAGCTTTCTTT
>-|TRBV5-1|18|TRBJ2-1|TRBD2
CASSARASGGSSYNEQFF
TGCGCCAGCAGCGCGAGGGCTAGCGGGGGGAGCTCCTACAATGAGCAGTTCTTC
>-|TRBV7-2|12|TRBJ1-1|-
CASSPGRVEAFF
TGTGCCAGCAGCCCGGGACGGGTTGAAGCTTTCTTT
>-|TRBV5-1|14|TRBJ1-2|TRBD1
CASSLDRGSYGYTF
TGCGCCAGCAGCCTCGACAGGGGGTCCTATGGCTACACCTTC
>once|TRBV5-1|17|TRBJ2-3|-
CASSPSAGEGGTDTQYF
TGCGCCAGCAGCCCATCCGCCGGGGAGGGGGGCACAGATACGCAGTATTTT
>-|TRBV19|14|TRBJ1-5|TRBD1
CASSIRQGGQPQHF
TGTGCCAGTAGTATCCGACAGGGCGGCCAGCCCCAGCATTTT
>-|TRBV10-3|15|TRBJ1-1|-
CAIRPTGRENTEAFF
TGTGCCATCAGGCCGACAGGAAGGGAGAACACTGAAGCTTTCTTT
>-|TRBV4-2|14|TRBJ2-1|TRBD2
CASSQAGTTNEQFF
TGTGCCAGCAGCCAGGCCGGGACTACCAATGAGCAGTTCTTC
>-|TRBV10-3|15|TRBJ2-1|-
CAISESIMGYNEQFF
TGTGCCATCAGTGAGTCGATAATGGGTTACAATGAGCAGTTCTTC
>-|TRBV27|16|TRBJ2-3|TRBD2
CASSSRSGLSTDTQYF
TGTGCCAGCAGTTCACGTAGCGGGCTCAGCACAGATACGCAGTATTTT
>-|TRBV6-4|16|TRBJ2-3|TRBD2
CASSGTSGGRTDTQYF
TGTGCCAGCAGTGGGACTAGCGGGGGCCGCACAGATACGCAGTATTTT
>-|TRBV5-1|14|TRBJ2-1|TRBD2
CASSSGLAGGMGFF
TGCGCCAGCAGCTCGGGACTAGCGGGAGGTATGGGGTTCTTC
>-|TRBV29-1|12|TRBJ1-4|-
CSAQGESEKLFF
TGCAGCGCACAGGGAGAAAGTGAAAAACTGTTTTTT
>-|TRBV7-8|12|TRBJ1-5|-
CASSLAGQPQHF
TGTGCCAGCAGCTTAGCTGGTCAGCCCCAGCATTTT
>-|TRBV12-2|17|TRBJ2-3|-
CASRLDPDRTSTDTQYF
TGTGCAAGTCGCTTAGACCCGGACAGGACTAGCACAGATACGCAGTATTTT
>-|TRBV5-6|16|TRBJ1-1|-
CASSPRLDWVNTEAFF
TGTGCCAGCAGTCCAAGACTGGACTGGGTGAACACTGAAGCTTTCTTT
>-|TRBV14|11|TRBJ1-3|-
CASSTGNTIYF
TGTGCCAGCTCCACTGGAAACACCATATATTTT
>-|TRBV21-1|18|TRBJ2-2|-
CASSTPVKPQEDTGELFF
TGTGCCAGCAGCACCCCCGTTAAACCACAGGAAGACACCGGGGAGCTGTTTTTT
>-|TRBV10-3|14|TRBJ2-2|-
CATTGLDYTGELFF
TGTGCCACCACGGGACTTGACTACACCGGGGAGCTGTTTTTT
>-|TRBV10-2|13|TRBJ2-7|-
CASSEIPSYEQYF
TGCGCCAGCAGTGAAATCCCCTCCTACGAGCAGTACTTC
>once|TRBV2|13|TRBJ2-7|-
CASSPGGFYEQYF
TGTGCCAGCAGTCCCGGGGGTTTCTACGAGCAGTACTTC
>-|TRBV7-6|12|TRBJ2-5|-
CASSTRVETQYF
TGTGCCAGCAGCACACGGGTAGAGACCCAGTACTTC
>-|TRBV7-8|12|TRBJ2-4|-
CASSVWENIQYF
TGTGCCAGCAGCGTGTGGGAAAACATTCAGTACTTC
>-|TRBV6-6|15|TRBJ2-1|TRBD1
CASTQTGTGYHEQFF
TGTGCCAGCACCCAAACCGGGACAGGTTACCATGAGCAGTTCTTC
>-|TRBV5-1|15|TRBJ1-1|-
CASTQQGTSNTEAFF
TGCGCCAGCACCCAACAGGGTACCTCGAACACTGAAGCTTTCTTT
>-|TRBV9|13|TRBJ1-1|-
CASSVVGSTEAFF
TGTGCCAGCAGCGTAGTTGGGAGCACTGAAGCTTTCTTT
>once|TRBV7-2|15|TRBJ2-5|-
CASSSVAAPQETQYF
TGTGCCAGCAGCTCCGTGGCGGCGCCGCAAGAGACCCAGTACTTC
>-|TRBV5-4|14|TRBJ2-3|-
CASSRDSGTDTQYF
TGTGCCAGCAGCAGGGACTCCGGCACAGATACGCAGTATTTT
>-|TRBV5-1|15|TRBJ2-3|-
CASRTARSPTDTQYF
TGCGCCAGCAGGACAGCGAGGAGCCCCACAGATACGCAGTATTTT
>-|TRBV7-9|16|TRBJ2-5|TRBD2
CASGLAGGPAGETQYF
TGTGCCAGCGGGTTAGCGGGAGGGCCGGCCGGGGAGACCCAGTACTTC
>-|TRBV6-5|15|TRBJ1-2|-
CASSSPSPGPYGYTF
TGTGCCAGCAGTTCCCCCTCCCCTGGTCCCTATGGCTACACCTTC